This T cell receptor (beta chain) was sequenced during a study of shared clonotypes between healthy human individuals. The table lists this clone with a few counts. Sequencing used immunoSEQ multiplex PCR; TCRdb keeps in-frame clones, though not all of them. The sample includes approximately 440,000 clones, 60% to 80% of them seen just once. V was clipped by 2 bases and J by 3 bases, with 10 bases between them. The CDR3 has 15 amino acids. Germline values: CDR1 KGHSH, CDR2 LQKENI. Sequencing was performed on PBMCs. The V gene is TRBV18, the J gene TRBJ2-2; D uncertain. The receptor comes from a woman aged 40 to 50 in good health. Some clones in this sample may be carry-over from other donors' samples. This CDR3 reads CASSPRSSDTGELFF. DNA of the CDR3: TGTGCCAGCTCACCAAGGAGTTCGGACACCGGGGAGCTGTTTTTT.